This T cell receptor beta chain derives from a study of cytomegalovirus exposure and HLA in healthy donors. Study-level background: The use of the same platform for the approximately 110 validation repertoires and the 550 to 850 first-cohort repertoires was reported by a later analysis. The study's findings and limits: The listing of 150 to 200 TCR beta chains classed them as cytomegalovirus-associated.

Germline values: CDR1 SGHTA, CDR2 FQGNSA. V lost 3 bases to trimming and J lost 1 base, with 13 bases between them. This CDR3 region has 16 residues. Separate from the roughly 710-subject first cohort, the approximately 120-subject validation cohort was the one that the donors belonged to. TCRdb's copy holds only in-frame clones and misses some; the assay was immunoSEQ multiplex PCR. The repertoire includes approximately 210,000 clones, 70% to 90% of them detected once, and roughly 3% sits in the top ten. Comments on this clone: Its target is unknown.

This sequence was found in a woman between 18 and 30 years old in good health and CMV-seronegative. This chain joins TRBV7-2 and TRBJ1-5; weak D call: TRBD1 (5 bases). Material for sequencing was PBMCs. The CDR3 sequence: CASSLSGAGSNQPQHF. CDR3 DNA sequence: TGTGCCAGCAGCTTGAGCGGGGCAGGGAGCAATCAGCCCCAGCATTTT. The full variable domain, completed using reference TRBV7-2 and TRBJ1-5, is GAGVSQSPSNKVTEKGKDVELRCDPISGHTALYWYRQSLGQGLEFLIYFQGNSAPDKSGLPSDRFSAERTGGSVSTLTIQRTQQEDSAVYLCASSLSGAGSNQPQHFGDGTRLSIL.